Shown below are 28 T cell receptor beta chains from a single sample sequenced in a study of T cells in tuberculosis. The protocol was immunoSEQ multiplex PCR, while the TCRdb copy is restricted to in-frame clones and leaves out a portion. The sample comprises more than 30,000 clones, 97% of which are singletons, and roughly 6.2% rests with the top ten. The sample was PBMCs. These receptors originate from a donor aged 10-29 years with latent tuberculosis or without tuberculosis infection.

Here the CDR3 reads CASSEGIPNRGRTEAFF. CDR3 nucleotides: TGTGCCAGCAGTGAAGGGATACCAAACAGGGGGAGGACTGAAGCTTTCTTT. The V and J genes are TRBV6-1 and TRBJ1-1; 8 bases line up with TRBD1. This CDR3 spans 17 amino acids. Germline V gene lookup returns CDR1 MNHNS and CDR2 SASEGT. The V segment lost 1 base and the J segment 5 bases; nucleotides outside the gene matches: 12.

Here the CDR3 reads CASSPPTGPGLEQYF. The CDR3, as DNA: TGTGCCAGCTCACCACCGACAGGTCCGGGCCTCGAGCAGTACTTC. The chain combines TRBV18 with TRBJ2-7, with D maybe TRBD1 (6 bases). V was trimmed by 0 bases and J by 6 bases, leaving 15 bases between them. Germline CDR1 KGHSH, CDR2 LQKENI. This CDR3 is built from 15 residues.

The chain couples TRBV1 to TRBJ2-2; the D call of TRBD2 is as the table states it, not checked on the DNA. TRBV1 has pseudogene status. The CDR3 has 19 amino acids. CDR3 loop: CTSSCMGEREAFDTGELFF. The CDR3 bases are TGCACCAGCAGTTGCATGGGTGAGCGGGAGGCCTTTGACACCGGGGAGCTGTTTTTT.

V gene TRBV27 combines with J gene TRBJ2-2; D call uncertain. V was clipped by 1 base and J by 5 bases, with 11 bases between them. The CDR3 covers 15 residues. Germline CDR1 reads MNHEY; CDR2 reads SMNVEV (reference sequence). CDR3 DNA sequence: TGTGCCAGCAGTTTATTGTGGAGTCTGACCGGGGAGCTGTTTTTT. It is translated as CASSLLWSLTGELFF.

This chain links TRBV19 with TRBJ2-7; 8 bases align to TRBD2. V dropped 6 bases and J dropped 5; count of bases not matched to a gene: 3. The germline CDR1 and CDR2 sequences are LNHDA and SQIVND (reference sequence). This CDR3 contains 12 residues. The CDR3, as DNA: TGTGCCAGTAGAGCGCGGGGGGACGAGCAGTACTTC. Translating it yields CASRARGDEQYF.

The V gene is TRBV6-5, the J gene TRBJ1-5; 10 nucleotides align to TRBD1. After removal of 2 bases from V and 4 bases from J, the junction contained 2 bases not matched to a gene. Germline-derived CDR1 and CDR2 are MNHEY and SVGAGI. This CDR3 is built from 15 residues. Written as DNA, the CDR3 is TGTGCCAGCAGTTACGACAGGGGGCCAAATCAGCCCCAGCATTTT. Its protein is CASSYDRGPNQPQHF.

J is TRBJ2-5 and V is TRBV29-1, with D possibly TRBD2 on 6 matching bases. Trimming took off 5 bases at V and 5 bases at J, with 12 bases between the two ends. CDR3 length: 12 amino acids. Per germline, CDR1 SQVTM and CDR2 ANQGSEA. DNA of the CDR3: TGCAGCGTTTACCAGGCGGGGGAGACCCAGTACTTC. Protein: CSVYQAGETQYF.

The chain joins TRBV7-3 to TRBJ1-3; maybe TRBD1 (5 bases). This CDR3 is 15 amino acids long. V was clipped by 6 bases and J by 4 bases, with 16 bases between them. The germline CDR1 and CDR2 sequences are SGHTA and FQGTGA. CDR3 in DNA: TGTGCCAGCAGTGACTCACGGGGGGACGGAAACACCATATATTTT. Its translation: CASSDSRGDGNTIYF.

The chain carries TRBV7-2 and TRBJ2-2; 7 bases fit TRBD2. Germline CDR1 reads SGHTA; CDR2 reads FQGNSA. The trim removed 1 base at V and 5 bases at J, leaving 10 bases unmatched. The CDR3 is made up of 17 amino acids. The CDR3 region has the DNA TGTGCCAGCAGCTTAGTCGGGGGGAACGGGATTACCGGGGAGCTGTTTTTT. Protein sequence: CASSLVGGNGITGELFF.

The rearrangement uses TRBV18 and TRBJ2-5; possible D gene TRBD1, 5 bases. V shed 3 bases and J shed 0 bases, with 5 bases lying between them. The CDR3 sequence is 13 residues long. Germline lookup yields CDR1 KGHSH and CDR2 LQKENI. CDR3 protein: CASSPRDQETQYF. CDR3 nucleotides: TGTGCCAGCTCACCCAGGGACCAAGAGACCCAGTACTTC.

The rearrangement uses TRBV28 and TRBJ1-5; unclear D gene. V was trimmed by 5 bases and J by 4 bases, leaving 3 bases between them. From germline, CDR1 is MDHEN and CDR2 SYDVKM. This CDR3 contains 11 residues. The CDR3 region has the DNA TGTGCCAGCAGTCGGAATCAGCCCCAGCATTTT. Its protein is CASSRNQPQHF.

The rearrangement joins TRBV4-1 to TRBJ2-1, with 11 bases that match TRBD2. Germline V lookup: CDR1 MGHRA, CDR2 YSYEKL. The CDR3 length is 16 residues. The V gene end was trimmed by 3 bases and the J gene end by 3 bases; junction bases not matched to a gene: 4. The CDR3 DNA sequence: TGCGCCAGCAGCCAGAAGACTAGCGGGATCTACAATGAGCAGTTCTTC. This encodes CASSQKTSGIYNEQFF.

This chain links TRBV5-1 with TRBJ1-1; perhaps TRBD1 as D (5 bases). The CDR3 length is 16 residues. Trimming removed 1 base from V and 1 base from J, with 14 bases in between. Germline assignment: CDR1 SGHRS and CDR2 YFSETQ. In nucleotides, the CDR3 is TGCGCCAGCAGCTTGTTCCCGGAGGGGACGAACACTGAAGCTTTCTTT. This translates into CASSLFPEGTNTEAFF.

DNA for the CDR3: TGTGCCAGCAGCCCATTAGCGGGAGATCCAGATACGCAGTATTTT. Translating gives CASSPLAGDPDTQYF. The chain couples TRBV27 to TRBJ2-3, with 9 positions matching TRBD2. The J segment lost 4 bases and the V segment lost 6 bases, leaving 8 bases of the junction unmatched. CDR3 length: 15 amino acids. CDR1 MNHEY and CDR2 SMNVEV come from the germline V gene (reference sequence).

V usage is TRBV6-1 and J usage is TRBJ1-5; 9 nucleotides line up with TRBD1. Germline V gene sequence: CDR1 MNHNS, CDR2 SASEGT. The J segment lost 6 bases and the V segment lost 4 bases, leaving 13 bases of the junction unmatched. The CDR3 has 17 residues. The CDR3: CASSGGQGGYAIQPQHF. The CDR3 coding sequence is TGTGCCAGCAGTGGGGGACAGGGAGGTTATGCGATTCAGCCCCAGCATTTT.

The V and J genes are TRBV2 and TRBJ1-5; a possible D gene is TRBD1 (5 bases). The CDR3 consists of 14 residues. Trimming pared 3 bases from V and 1 base from J, leaving 7 bases between. Germline lookup yields CDR1 SNHLY and CDR2 FYNNEI. The CDR3 nucleotides are TGTGCCAGCAGTGACTGGACAAGCAATCAGCCCCAGCATTTT. Translation: CASSDWTSNQPQHF.

The genes are TRBV19 and TRBJ1-2; 9 bases align to TRBD1. Germline values: CDR1 LNHDA, CDR2 SQIVND (reference sequence). CDR3 length equals 14 residues. V lost 6 bases, J lost 7 bases, and 9 bases stayed unmatched. The chain's CDR3 is CASRADRGSVGYTF. CDR3 nucleotides: TGTGCCAGTAGGGCGGACAGGGGATCGGTTGGCTACACCTTC.

The chain combines TRBV7-2 with TRBJ2-2, with 8 bases aligning to TRBD2. The CDR3 covers 15 residues. Germline CDR1 SGHTA, CDR2 FQGNSA. J was trimmed by 2 bases and V by 7 bases; bases with no gene match: 6. This CDR3 is CASIEAGANTGELFF. The CDR3, as DNA: TGTGCCAGCATCGAAGCGGGGGCAAACACCGGGGAGCTGTTTTTT.

This chain connects TRBV30 to TRBJ2-7, with D possibly matching TRBD2 (7 bases). V was trimmed by 4 bases and J by 5 bases, leaving 12 bases between them. Per the germline V gene, CDR1 is GTSNPN and CDR2 is SVGIG (reference sequence). The CDR3 sequence is 12 residues long. Here the CDR3 DNA reads TGTGCCTGGACGGGGGGCACCCACGAGCAGTACTTC. Amino acid sequence: CAWTGGTHEQYF.

The CDR3 coding sequence is TGTGCCAGCAGTCGCGTACAGGGGGGGCTGTCCCAGCATTTT. This gives the protein CASSRVQGGLSQHF. J is TRBJ1-5 and V is TRBV28, with 8 nucleotides matching TRBD1. V lost 5 bases to trimming and J lost 11 bases; unmatched junction nucleotides: 11. CDR1 MDHEN and CDR2 SYDVKM come from the germline V gene. There are 14 residues in the CDR3.

This chain links TRBV15 with TRBJ1-2; D is unclear. V was cut by 8 bases and J by 6 bases, with 7 bases left in between. Germline V gives CDR1 LNHNV, CDR2 YYDKDF (reference sequence). The CDR3 contains 10 residues. CDR3 residues: CATWADGYTF. The CDR3 DNA follows: TGTGCCACCTGGGCAGATGGCTACACCTTC.

The chain is built from TRBV19 and TRBJ1-5; D gene uncertain. Trimming removed 3 bases from V and 5 bases from J, with 14 bases in between. The CDR3 extends over 15 amino acids. Germline-derived CDR1 and CDR2 are LNHDA and SQIVND (reference sequence). CDR3 nucleotide sequence: TGTGCCAGTAGTATGCGGAATCTCTGGGATCAGCCCCAGCATTTT. It specifies CASSMRNLWDQPQHF.

The CDR3, as DNA: TGTGCCAGCAGTTACCAGGGTATTTTGGGCAGAAATACGCAGTATTTT. This encodes CASSYQGILGRNTQYF. The gene calls are TRBV6-5 and TRBJ2-3, with a possible D match to TRBD1 (5 bases). Trimming shortened V by 2 bases and J by 7 bases, and 19 bases separated the two germline ends. This CDR3 spans 16 amino acids. Germline CDR1 reads MNHEY; CDR2 reads SVGAGI.

The V call is TRBV19, the J call TRBJ1-2; no clear D. The V end was cut by 5 bases, the J end by 0 bases, with 10 bases between. From germline, CDR1 is LNHDA and CDR2 SQIVND (reference sequence). The CDR3 contains 14 residues. CDR3 loop: CASSFGTSNYGYTF. CDR3 in DNA: TGTGCCAGTAGTTTCGGTACTTCTAACTATGGCTACACCTTC. Combining the CDR3 with reference TRBV19 and TRBJ1-2 gives the whole variable domain DGGITQSPKYLFRKEGQNVTLSCEQNLNHDAMYWYRQDPGQGLRLIYYSQIVNDFQKGDIAEGYSVSREKKESFPLTVTSAQKNPTAFYLCASSFGTSNYGYTFGSGTRLTVV.

The chain combines TRBV27 with TRBJ2-7, with TRBD2 identical over 8 bases. Germline CDR1 is MNHEY and CDR2 is SMNVEV (reference sequence). This CDR3 is 14 amino acids long. V lost 6 bases and J lost 2; bases outside the gene matches: 6. This chain's CDR3 is CASSLSGGPYEQYF. In nucleotides, the CDR3 is TGTGCCAGCAGCCTCAGCGGGGGTCCCTACGAGCAGTACTTC.

This clone is a singleton in its sample. The rearrangement links TRBV19 to TRBJ2-4, with unresolved D. Germline CDR1 LNHDA, CDR2 SQIVND (reference sequence). The CDR3 length is 16 residues. Trimming removed 5 bases from V and 0 bases from J, with 14 bases in between. Here the CDR3 reads CASSENKLVAKNIQYF. The CDR3 DNA sequence: TGTGCCAGTAGTGAAAACAAATTGGTAGCCAAAAACATTCAGTACTTC.

The V and J genes are TRBV6-1 and TRBJ1-1; D may be TRBD1 (6 bases). Germline V gene lookup returns CDR1 MNHNS and CDR2 SASEGT. The CDR3 is 13 residues long. V was pared by 7 bases and J by 2 bases, with 11 bases between. CDR3 nucleotide sequence: TGTGCCAGCAAAGGACAGTTTAACACTGAAGCTTTCTTT. Translating gives CASKGQFNTEAFF.

The rearrangement uses TRBV6-6 and TRBJ1-2, with D possibly being TRBD1 (5 bases). The CDR3 runs to 13 residues. CDR1 and CDR2 from the germline V gene are MNHNY and SVGAGI (reference sequence). Trimming stripped 7 bases from V and 5 bases from J, with 14 bases between. The CDR3 DNA reads TGTGCCAGCACCTTTATCAGGGATTATGGCTACACCTTC. It encodes CASTFIRDYGYTF.